One and the same sample provided the 7 T cell receptor beta chains below, sequenced in a study of shared clonotypes between healthy human individuals. The data were produced by immunoSEQ multiplex PCR, yet TCRdb's version contains in-frame clones alone and is incomplete. The data hold about 600,000 clones, with about 96% observed a single time. Sequenced: naive CD4+ T cells sorted from blood. Subset given: CD45RA+ positively selected. The receptors here all came from a woman in her twenties or thirties in good health.

The chain recombines TRBV6-6 with TRBJ2-1, with 13 bases aligning to TRBD2. CDR1 and CDR2 (germline): MNHNY, SVGAGI (reference sequence). J was trimmed by 7 bases and V by 6 bases; bases with no gene match: 6. This CDR3 has 15 residues. CDR3 sequence (DNA): TGTGCCAGCAGGTTAGGGACTAGCGGGACGAATGAGCAGTTCTTC. Translating it yields CASRLGTSGTNEQFF.

V and J are TRBV4-2 and TRBJ2-2, with TRBD1 matching 8 bases. The CDR3 length is 16 residues. V dropped 1 base and J dropped 1; count of bases not matched to a gene: 2. CDR1 and CDR2 (germline): LGHNA, YNFKEQ. CDR3 sequence reads: CASSQVDRGNTGELFF. CDR3 bases: TGTGCCAGCAGCCAAGTCGACAGGGGGAACACCGGGGAGCTGTTTTTT.

This rearrangement joins TRBV6-5 to TRBJ2-7; 8 bases match TRBD1. The CDR3 totals 14 residues. Germline V gives CDR1 MNHEY, CDR2 SVGAGI. The V and J ends lost 4 bases and 2 bases, in that order; junction bases with no gene match: 4. The CDR3 loop is CASSSPQGAYEQYF. Written as DNA, the CDR3 is TGTGCCAGCAGTTCCCCACAGGGGGCCTACGAGCAGTACTTC.

The chain links TRBV7-2 to TRBJ2-7; 9 positions agree with TRBD2. Germline trimming cut 3 bases from V and 3 bases from J; bases unmatched to any gene: 6. The CDR3 consists of 15 residues. Germline V gene lookup returns CDR1 SGHTA and CDR2 FQGNSA. The CDR3 nucleotides read TGTGCCAGCAGCTTCGTGACTAGCGGTTACTACGAGCAGTACTTC. Translated: CASSFVTSGYYEQYF.

The CDR3 DNA reads TGTGCCAGTAGTATAGAGTTCAGGGCCGGCTATGGCTACACCTTC. Encoded protein: CASSIEFRAGYGYTF. The V gene is TRBV19, the J gene TRBJ1-2; TRBD1 is a possible D gene (5 bases). V shed 0 bases and J shed 4 bases, with 12 bases lying between them. The germline V gene has CDR1 LNHDA and CDR2 SQIVND (reference sequence). The CDR3 extends over 15 amino acids.

The rearrangement uses TRBV23-1 and TRBJ1-1, with a tentative D call TRBD1 (6 bases). TRBV23-1 is recorded as an ORF, its role being uncertain. CDR3 length: 16 amino acids. V was cut by 2 bases and J by 1 base, with 14 bases left in between. The CDR3 reads CASSQIGGPGNTEAFF. Here the CDR3 DNA reads TGCGCCAGCAGTCAAATTGGGGGGCCGGGGAACACTGAAGCTTTCTTT.

V and J are TRBV6-5 and TRBJ2-7; possible D gene TRBD2, 6 bases. Trimming took 0 bases from V and 3 from J, leaving 12 bases between them. The CDR3 covers 15 residues. Germline CDR1 and CDR2: MNHEY and SVGAGI. This CDR3 is CASSYSTGDNYEQYF. As DNA, the CDR3 is TGTGCCAGCAGTTACTCGACGGGGGATAACTACGAGCAGTACTTC.